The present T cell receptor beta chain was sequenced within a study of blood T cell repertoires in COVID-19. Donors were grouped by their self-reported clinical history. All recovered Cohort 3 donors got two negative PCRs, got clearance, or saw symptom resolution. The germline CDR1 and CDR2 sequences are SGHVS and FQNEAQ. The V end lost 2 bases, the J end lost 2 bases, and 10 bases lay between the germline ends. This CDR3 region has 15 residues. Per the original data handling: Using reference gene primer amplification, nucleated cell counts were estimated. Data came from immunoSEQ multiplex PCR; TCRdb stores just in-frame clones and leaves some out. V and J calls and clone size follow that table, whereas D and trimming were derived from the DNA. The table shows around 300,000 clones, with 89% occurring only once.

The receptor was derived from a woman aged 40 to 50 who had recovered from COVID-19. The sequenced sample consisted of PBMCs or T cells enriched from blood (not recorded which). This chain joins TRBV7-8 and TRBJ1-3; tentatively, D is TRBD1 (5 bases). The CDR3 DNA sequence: TGTGCCAGCAGCTTACTAGGACAAACTGGAAACACCATATATTTT. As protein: CASSLLGQTGNTIYF.